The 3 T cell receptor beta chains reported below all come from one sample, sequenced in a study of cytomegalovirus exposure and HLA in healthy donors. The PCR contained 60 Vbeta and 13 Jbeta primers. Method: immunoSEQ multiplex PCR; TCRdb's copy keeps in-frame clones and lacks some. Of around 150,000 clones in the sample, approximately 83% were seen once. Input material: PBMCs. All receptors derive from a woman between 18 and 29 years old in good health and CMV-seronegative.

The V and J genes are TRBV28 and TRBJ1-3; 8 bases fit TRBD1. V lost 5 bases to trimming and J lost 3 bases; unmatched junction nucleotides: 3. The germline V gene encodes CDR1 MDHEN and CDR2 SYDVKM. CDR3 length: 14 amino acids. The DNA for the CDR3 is TGTGCCAGCAGTCCGGGGACAGGTGGAAACACCATATATTTT. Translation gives CASSPGTGGNTIYF.

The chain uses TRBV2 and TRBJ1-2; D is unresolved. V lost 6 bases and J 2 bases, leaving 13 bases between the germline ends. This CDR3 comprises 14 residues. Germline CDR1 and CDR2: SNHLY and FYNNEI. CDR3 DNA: TGTGCCAGCAGCCTGGGAGCTTCAAACTATGGCTACACCTTC. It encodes CASSLGASNYGYTF.

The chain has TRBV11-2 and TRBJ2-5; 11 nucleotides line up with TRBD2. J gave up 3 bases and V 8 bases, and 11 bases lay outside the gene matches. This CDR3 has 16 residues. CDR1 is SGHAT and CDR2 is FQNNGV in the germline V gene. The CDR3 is CASGPGLAVFKETQYF. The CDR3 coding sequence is TGTGCCAGCGGACCGGGACTAGCGGTGTTCAAAGAGACCCAGTACTTC.